The 28 T cell receptor beta chains listed next were all sequenced from one sample in a study of monozygotic twins with inflammatory bowel disease. Each CDR3 protein gets one entry in TCRdb, which reprocessed the 5' RACE reads and gives no DNA. The record lists more than 350,000 distinct CDR3 sequences, of which the ten most abundant hold 2.4%. Specimen: blood. The receptors were gathered from a human donor with ulcerative colitis or Crohn's disease, or a healthy co-twin of an affected twin (not recorded which).

The chain combines TRBV29-1 with TRBJ2-2; without DNA, the TCRdb call of TRBD1 cannot be checked. The germline V gene encodes CDR1 SQVTM and CDR2 ANQGSEA. The CDR3 is 14 amino acids. The CDR3 sequence: CSAHTSGVTGELFF.

The chain employs TRBV30 and TRBJ1-2; TCRdb outputs TRBD1, but without DNA this stays unchecked. Germline-derived CDR1 and CDR2 are GTSNPN and SVGIG (reference sequence). The CDR3 loop spans 13 amino acids. The chain's CDR3 is CASSEGQGDGYTF. Filled out from reference TRBV30 and TRBJ1-2, the complete variable domain reads SQTIHQWPATLVQPVGSPLSLECTVEGTSNPNLYWYRQAAGRGLQLLFYSVGIGQISSEVPQNLSASRPQDRQFILSSKKLLLSDSGFYLCASSEGQGDGYTFGSGTRLTVV.

The genes are TRBV6-1 and TRBJ2-1; TCRdb proposes TRBD1, but this gene call is untestable without DNA. CDR1 MNHNS and CDR2 SASEGT come from the germline V gene. The CDR3 extends over 14 amino acids. The CDR3 spells CASSTDRGPDEQFF.

The chain has TRBV5-4 and TRBJ2-3; as DNA is missing, the TRBD2 call by TCRdb cannot be tested. Germline V gene lookup returns CDR1 SGHNT and CDR2 YYREEE (reference sequence). The CDR3 loop spans 13 amino acids. CDR3 loop: CASSPPQADTQYF. Full variable domain (outside the CDR3, taken from reference TRBV5-4 and TRBJ2-3): ETGVTQSPTHLIKTRGQQVTLRCSSQSGHNTVSWYQQALGQGPQFIFQYYREEENGRGNFPPRFSGLQFPNYSSELNVNALELDDSALYLCASSPPQADTQYFGPGTRLTVL.

The chain recombines TRBV10-2 with TRBJ2-2; the D call of TRBD1 rests on TCRdb alone, since no DNA is present to check it. This CDR3 has 16 residues. Per germline, CDR1 WSHSY and CDR2 SAAADI. The CDR3: CASSSSGTANTGELFF.

J is TRBJ2-2 and V is TRBV5-1; with no DNA, the TCRdb D assignment of TRBD2 cannot be verified. CDR3 length: 15 amino acids. CDR1 SGHRS and CDR2 YFSETQ come from the germline V gene. This CDR3 reads CASSLRGSNTGELFF.

This chain connects TRBV6-5 to TRBJ2-2; TCRdb gives TRBD1 as the D gene, but with no DNA this cannot be confirmed. CDR1 and CDR2 from the germline V gene are MNHEY and SVGAGI. The CDR3 is 16 residues long. Here the CDR3 reads CASSSLGQKTTGELFF.

The chain combines TRBV7-2 with TRBJ1-5; TCRdb outputs TRBD1, but without DNA this stays unchecked. CDR1 is SGHTA and CDR2 is FQGNSA in the germline V gene. This CDR3 has 16 amino acids. This CDR3 reads CASSLRRGLTNQPQHF.

The V and J genes are TRBV28 and TRBJ1-1; there is no DNA to check the TCRdb D call of TRBD1. CDR1 and CDR2 (germline): MDHEN, SYDVKM. The CDR3 contains 15 residues. CDR3 sequence: CASSLSGQVNTEAFF.

The genes are TRBV20-1 and TRBJ2-3; TCRdb selects TRBD2, and the lack of DNA leaves this call unchecked. Germline values: CDR1 DFQATT, CDR2 SNEGSKA (reference sequence). CDR3 length: 18 amino acids. The CDR3 sequence is CSARASGGTSGGTDTQYF.

The chain uses TRBV11-2 and TRBJ2-2. This CDR3 comprises 15 residues. CDR1 SGHAT and CDR2 FQNNGV come from the germline V gene. CDR3 sequence reads: CASSFGSPNTGELFF.

V usage is TRBV6-1 and J usage is TRBJ1-2; the D call of TRBD1 rests on TCRdb alone, since no DNA is present to check it. Germline loops: CDR1 MNHNS, CDR2 SASEGT. The CDR3 is 16 residues long. CDR3: CASSLGQTAANYGYTF.

The chain has TRBV7-9 and TRBJ1-5; TCRdb gives TRBD1 as the D gene, but with no DNA this cannot be confirmed. The germline CDR1 and CDR2 sequences are SEHNR and FQNEAQ (reference sequence). The CDR3 totals 13 residues. CDR3: CASSLSQDQPQHF.

The V gene is TRBV2, the J gene TRBJ2-5; TCRdb's D call, TRBD2, is unchecked because there is no DNA. The CDR3 consists of 16 residues. CDR1 and CDR2 from the germline V gene are SNHLY and FYNNEI. The CDR3 reads CASSGLAGGLWETQYF.

The CDR3 here is CASSLVASTDTQYF. The chain couples TRBV7-2 to TRBJ2-3. The germline CDR1 and CDR2 sequences are SGHTA and FQGNSA. The CDR3 has 14 amino acids.

J is TRBJ2-7 and V is TRBV5-1; lacking DNA, the TRBD2 call made by TCRdb goes unchecked. CDR3 size: 18 residues. The V gene's germline CDR1 is SGHRS and CDR2 YFSETQ. CDR3 sequence reads: CASSLAEPQRESSYEQYF.

The V call is TRBV20-1, the J call TRBJ2-5; TCRdb picks TRBD1, but there is no DNA to check that call. The germline V gene encodes CDR1 DFQATT and CDR2 SNEGSKA (reference sequence). The CDR3 has 14 residues. The CDR3 protein is CSARRDDIGETQYF.

This sequence joins TRBV5-6 and TRBJ2-4; TCRdb gives TRBD2 as the D gene, but with no DNA this cannot be confirmed. The V gene's germline CDR1 is SGHDT and CDR2 YYEEEE. This CDR3 is 17 amino acids long. CDR3 residues: CASSLWTSGALVHIQYF.

The V call is TRBV5-1, the J call TRBJ2-7; TCRdb proposes TRBD1, but this gene call is untestable without DNA. This CDR3 has 14 amino acids. The germline CDR1 and CDR2 sequences are SGHRS and YFSETQ. Here the CDR3 reads CASSLALGGYEQYF.

The chain couples TRBV19 to TRBJ1-2; TCRdb reports TRBD1, a call that lacks DNA to check it against. Germline CDR1 reads LNHDA; CDR2 reads SQIVND (reference sequence). This CDR3 contains 14 residues. CDR3 in amino acids: CASSIAGQGGGYTF.

The chain recombines TRBV5-5 with TRBJ2-7; without DNA, the TCRdb call of TRBD2 cannot be checked. The germline V gene has CDR1 SGHKS and CDR2 YYEKEE (reference sequence). The CDR3 has 17 amino acids. The CDR3 loop is CASSLGLPGLISYEQYF.

The chain uses TRBV6-1 and TRBJ2-2; no DNA is available, so the TRBD2 call from TCRdb remains unchecked. CDR1 and CDR2 (germline): MNHNS, SASEGT. This CDR3 has 18 amino acids. The CDR3 here is CASPLPGLASTNTGELFF.

V gene TRBV12-3 or TRBV12-4 combines with J gene TRBJ2-3. The CDR3 extends over 12 amino acids. The CDR3 region is CASRLYTDTQYF.

The CDR3 spells CASSIFSGQPTYEQYF. The rearrangement joins TRBV19 to TRBJ2-7; TCRdb reports TRBD2, a call that lacks DNA to check it against. Germline V CDR1 and CDR2: LNHDA, SQIVND (reference sequence). The CDR3 contains 16 residues.

V gene TRBV10-3 combines with J gene TRBJ2-1; TCRdb picks TRBD2, but there is no DNA to check that call. Germline V gene lookup returns CDR1 ENHRY and CDR2 SYGVKD. The CDR3 loop spans 16 amino acids. CDR3 sequence reads: CAISDNQGRSYNEQFF.

The chain combines TRBV12-3 or TRBV12-4 with TRBJ2-2; TCRdb's D call of TRBD1 is untestable without DNA. The CDR3 runs to 16 residues. The CDR3 sequence: CASSFSQGAGTGELFF.

The rearrangement uses TRBV2 and TRBJ2-1; TCRdb names TRBD1, which stays unverified in the absence of DNA. The germline CDR1 and CDR2 sequences are SNHLY and FYNNEI. The CDR3 spans 13 residues. The CDR3 sequence is CASSWDRGGEQFF.

V and J are TRBV25-1 and TRBJ1-2; the TCRdb D gene call, TRBD1, has no DNA to confirm it. Germline V gene data show CDR1 as MGHDK and CDR2 as SYGVNS. CDR3 size: 16 residues. The CDR3 is CASSRLGKGEQTGYTF.